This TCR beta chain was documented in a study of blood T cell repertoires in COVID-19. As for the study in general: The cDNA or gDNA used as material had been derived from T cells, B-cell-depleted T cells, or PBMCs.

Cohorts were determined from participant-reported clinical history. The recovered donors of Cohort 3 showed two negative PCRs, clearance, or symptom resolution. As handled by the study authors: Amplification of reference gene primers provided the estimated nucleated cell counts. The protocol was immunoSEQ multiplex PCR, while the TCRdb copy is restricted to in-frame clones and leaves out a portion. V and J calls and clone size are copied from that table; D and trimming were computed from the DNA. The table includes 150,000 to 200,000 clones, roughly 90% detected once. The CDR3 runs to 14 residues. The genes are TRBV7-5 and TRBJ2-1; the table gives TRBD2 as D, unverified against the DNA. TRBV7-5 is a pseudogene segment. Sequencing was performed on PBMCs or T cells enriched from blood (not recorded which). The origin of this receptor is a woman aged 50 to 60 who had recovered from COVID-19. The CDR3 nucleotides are TGTGCCAGAAGCCTCCGAGGGGAGGGGAATGAGCAGTTCTTC. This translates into CARSLRGEGNEQFF.